This passage covers 26 T cell receptor beta chains from one sample sequenced in a study of glioma-infiltrating T cells after dendritic cell vaccination. The method was immunoSEQ multiplex PCR; TCRdb's version includes in-frame clones alone and lacks a portion of them. The sample has 95,000 to 110,000 clones; roughly 76% are singletons. The input for sequencing was blood, taken before dendritic cell vaccination. These receptors all come from a human donor with glioblastoma.

CDR3 bases: TGCGCCAGCAGCTTGGAAGCGGATACGCAGTATTTT. Translating it yields CASSLEADTQYF. V usage is TRBV5-1 and J usage is TRBJ2-3; D unresolved. V was shortened by 0 bases and J by 6 bases, with 5 bases between the two germline ends. The CDR3 has 12 residues. CDR1 and CDR2 (germline): SGHRS, YFSETQ.

For this clone: Other nucleotide sequences in the sample specify the same CDR3. The rearrangement links TRBV27 to TRBJ1-6, with TRBD1 matching over 8 bases. The CDR3 is 15 amino acids. V was clipped by 2 bases and J by 5 bases; unmatched bases: 2. CDR1 and CDR2 from the germline V gene are MNHEY and SMNVEV (reference sequence). Written as DNA, the CDR3 is TGTGCCAGCAGTTTACTGGGACAGGATAATTCACCCCTCCACTTT. It translates to CASSLLGQDNSPLHF.

This chain joins TRBV15 and TRBJ1-6; tentative D call: TRBD1 (5 bases). The germline V gene has CDR1 LNHNV and CDR2 YYDKDF (reference sequence). Trimming cost V 3 bases and J 4 bases, with 13 bases left between them. There are 16 residues in the CDR3. CDR3 protein: CATSRNRQSYNSPLHF. CDR3 nucleotides: TGTGCCACCAGCAGGAACCGACAGAGTTATAATTCACCCCTCCACTTT.

The chain employs TRBV6-1 and TRBJ1-5; D uncertain. The CDR3 is 15 amino acids. Germline values: CDR1 MNHNS, CDR2 SASEGT. The V and J ends lost 2 bases and 4 bases respectively, with 12 bases between them. The CDR3 loop reads CASSEIEGSNQPQHF. The CDR3 DNA sequence: TGTGCCAGCAGTGAAATTGAGGGATCGAATCAGCCCCAGCATTTT.

The gene calls are TRBV27 and TRBJ1-5; possible D gene TRBD1, 5 bases. This CDR3 has 14 residues. Trimming pared 2 bases from V and 3 bases from J, leaving 8 bases between. Germline CDR1 is MNHEY and CDR2 is SMNVEV (reference sequence). CDR3 coding DNA: TGTGCCAGCAGTTTAGGGACTGACAATCAGCCCCAGCATTTT. It is translated as CASSLGTDNQPQHF.

This clone was seen a few times. The genes are TRBV5-5 and TRBJ2-7; D uncertain. In germline, CDR1 is SGHKS, CDR2 YYEKEE (reference sequence). Trimming removed 4 bases from V and 2 bases from J, with 16 bases in between. This CDR3 contains 15 residues. CDR3 loop: CASSALRLGTYEQYF. CDR3 bases: TGTGCCAGCAGCGCCCTGAGGCTTGGTACCTACGAGCAGTACTTC.

The chain employs TRBV7-2 and TRBJ1-4, with D uncertain. CDR3 length equals 17 residues. Germline CDR1 SGHTA, CDR2 FQGNSA. With 5 bases removed from V and 8 bases from J, the gap between germline ends came to 24 bases. The CDR3 coding sequence is TGTGCCAGCAGCCCAACAAGTACCGCTTTACTGAGGGAAAAACTGTTTTTT. Encoded protein: CASSPTSTALLREKLFF.

The chain joins TRBV5-1 to TRBJ2-6; D not resolved. The V gene's germline CDR1 is SGHRS and CDR2 YFSETQ. The CDR3 is 13 amino acids. The germline V and J ends were trimmed by 0 bases and 15 bases, with 13 bases remaining between them. The CDR3 coding sequence is TGCGCCAGCAGCTTGGTTGTCAGTCCTGACCTGACTTTC. As protein: CASSLVVSPDLTF.

The chain has TRBV5-4 and TRBJ1-1; tentatively, D is TRBD1 (5 bases). Trimming pared 2 bases from V and 4 bases from J, leaving 9 bases between. Germline CDR1 reads SGHNT; CDR2 reads YYREEE (reference sequence). The CDR3 consists of 13 residues. The CDR3 sequence is CASSFQGSTEAFF. The DNA for the CDR3 is TGTGCCAGCAGCTTCCAGGGAAGCACTGAAGCTTTCTTT.

This clone was detected once. The chain combines TRBV6-5 with TRBJ2-3; maybe TRBD2 (5 bases). Germline CDR1 MNHEY, CDR2 SVGAGI. This CDR3 comprises 14 residues. Trimming removed 6 bases at V and 2 bases at J, with 12 bases between. The CDR3 nucleotides read TGTGCCAGCAGAGTAGGGAGCTTCACAGATACGCAGTATTTT. The encoded protein is CASRVGSFTDTQYF.

This chain joins TRBV5-1 and TRBJ1-5; D is unresolved. CDR1 and CDR2 from the germline V gene are SGHRS and YFSETQ. V was shortened by 2 bases and J by 6 bases, with 9 bases between the two germline ends. The CDR3 covers 13 residues. The DNA for the CDR3 is TGCGCCAGCAGCTTCGCTCGGGGTCAGCCCCAGCATTTT. Its protein is CASSFARGQPQHF.

The chain combines TRBV7-3 with TRBJ1-4; possible D gene TRBD1, 6 bases. The germline V gene has CDR1 SGHTA and CDR2 FQGTGA. Between the trimmed V and J ends, which lost 1 base and 1 base, there was a span of 22 bases. This CDR3 comprises 20 residues. The CDR3 DNA reads TGTGCCAGCAGCTTAAAATTAAAGCAGGGGTCGGGGGGAACTAATGAAAAACTGTTTTTT. It specifies CASSLKLKQGSGGTNEKLFF. The full variable domain, rest sourced from reference TRBV7-3 and TRBJ1-4, is GAGVSQTPSNKVTEKGKYVELRCDPISGHTALYWYRQSLGQGPEFLIYFQGTGAADDSGLPNDRFFAVRPEGSVSTLKIQRTERGDSAVYLCASSLKLKQGSGGTNEKLFFGSGTQLSVL.

This chain links TRBV5-4 with TRBJ1-1; D is ambiguous. V lost 4 bases to trimming and J lost 3 bases, with 16 bases between them. CDR1 is SGHNT and CDR2 is YYREEE in the germline V gene (reference sequence). The CDR3 loop spans 15 amino acids. The CDR3 sequence is CASSRRGGGYTEAFF. The CDR3 nucleotides read TGTGCCAGCAGCCGCCGAGGAGGTGGATACACTGAAGCTTTCTTT.

The chain carries TRBV4-1 and TRBJ2-7; possibly TRBD2 for D (6 bases). V was trimmed by 1 base and J by 0 bases, leaving 10 bases between them. The CDR3 runs 15 residues. CDR1 is MGHRA, CDR2 YSYEKL, per germline. CDR3 residues: CASSQGLASSYEQYF. CDR3 coding DNA: TGCGCCAGCAGCCAAGGGCTAGCGAGCTCCTACGAGCAGTACTTC.

The chain uses TRBV4-1 and TRBJ1-5, with 8 bases matching TRBD1. J lost 5 bases, V lost 4 bases, and 10 bases had no gene match. The CDR3 runs to 16 residues. Germline V CDR1 and CDR2: MGHRA, YSYEKL. DNA of the CDR3: TGCGCCAGCAGCCGAACGGACAGGGTTGGCGATCAGCCCCAGCATTTT. This encodes CASSRTDRVGDQPQHF.

The V gene is TRBV18, the J gene TRBJ2-1, with D maybe TRBD2 (6 bases). The length of the CDR3 is 15 residues. Between the trimmed V and J ends, which lost 0 bases and 0 bases, there was a span of 6 bases. Germline CDR1 reads KGHSH; CDR2 reads LQKENI. The CDR3 sequence is CASSPPGSSYNEQFF. Here the CDR3 DNA reads TGTGCCAGCTCACCACCCGGGAGCTCCTACAATGAGCAGTTCTTC.

The chain joins TRBV19 to TRBJ1-4; D call uncertain. V was shortened by 1 base and J by 5 bases, with 14 bases between the two germline ends. This CDR3 is 16 amino acids long. The germline gives CDR1 LNHDA, CDR2 SQIVND (reference sequence). The CDR3 bases are TGTGCCAGTAGTATAGCCGCGGACTGGGAAAATGAAAAACTGTTTTTT. Its protein is CASSIAADWENEKLFF.

The genes are TRBV27 and TRBJ1-1, with 8 bases lining up with TRBD1. The germline V gene has CDR1 MNHEY and CDR2 SMNVEV (reference sequence). The CDR3 spans 14 residues. J was trimmed by 2 bases and V by 2 bases; bases with no gene match: 1. CDR3 DNA: TGTGCCAGCAGTTTACAGGGGGCAAACACTGAAGCTTTCTTT. Translating it yields CASSLQGANTEAFF.

CDR3 loop: CSAASGNTIYF. The CDR3 DNA reads as TGCAGTGCGGCCTCTGGAAACACCATATATTTT. The V gene is TRBV20-1, the J gene TRBJ1-3; unclear D gene. The germline CDR1 and CDR2 sequences are DFQATT and SNEGSKA (reference sequence). CDR3 length: 11 residues. Trimming left V 6 bases short and J 0 bases short, with 3 bases between.

This clone was counted once. The CDR3 sequence: CASAEKTGVNTEAFF. The DNA of the CDR3 is TGTGCTAGTGCCGAGAAAACAGGGGTGAACACTGAAGCTTTCTTT. The chain combines TRBV12-5 with TRBJ1-1; TRBD1 agrees at 7 bases. Trimming at V came to 7 bases and at J to 0 bases, leaving 8 bases not matched to a gene. Germline CDR1 and CDR2: LGHNT and FRNRAP. The CDR3 is 15 amino acids.

This rearrangement joins TRBV4-3 to TRBJ2-7; D ambiguous. V shed 0 bases and J shed 7 bases, with 10 bases lying between them. This CDR3 contains 13 residues. Germline CDR1 and CDR2: LGHNA and YSLEER. In DNA form, the CDR3 reads TGCGCCAGCAGCCAAGATTTGGCGAGGGAGCAGTACTTC. Amino acid sequence: CASSQDLAREQYF.

The rearrangement joins TRBV7-9 to TRBJ2-4; 8 nucleotides agree with TRBD2. The V gene's germline CDR1 is SEHNR and CDR2 FQNEAQ (reference sequence). The CDR3 loop spans 15 amino acids. V shed 0 bases and J 6 bases; nucleotides not matched to a gene: 4. The CDR3: CASSLAGRGGNIQYF. In nucleotides, the CDR3 is TGTGCCAGCAGCTTAGCTGGTCGGGGGGGAAACATTCAGTACTTC. Full variable domain (outside the CDR3, taken from reference TRBV7-9 and TRBJ2-4): DTGVSQNPRHKITKRGQNVTFRCDPISEHNRLYWYRQTLGQGPEFLTYFQNEAQLEKSRLLSDRFSAERPKGSFSTLEIQRTEQGDSAMYLCASSLAGRGGNIQYFGAGTRLSVL.

The chain carries TRBV19 and TRBJ2-3; 11 bases agree with TRBD2. From germline, CDR1 is LNHDA and CDR2 SQIVND (reference sequence). J gave up 2 bases and V 3 bases, and 7 bases lay outside the gene matches. This CDR3 has 17 residues. The CDR3 loop reads CASSILLTSGVTDTQYF. As DNA, the CDR3 is TGTGCCAGTAGTATTTTGTTGACTAGCGGGGTCACAGATACGCAGTATTTT.

This chain connects TRBV6-5 to TRBJ2-1, with 11 positions matching TRBD1. Germline V gives CDR1 MNHEY, CDR2 SVGAGI. J lost 3 bases, V lost 6 bases, and 4 bases had no gene match. CDR3 length equals 15 residues. The CDR3 region is CASRRTGGYYNEQFF. CDR3 DNA: TGTGCCAGCAGAAGGACAGGGGGCTACTACAATGAGCAGTTCTTC.

This chain links TRBV7-9 with TRBJ1-2, with no clear D. The CDR3 totals 14 residues. Germline V gives CDR1 SEHNR, CDR2 FQNEAQ (reference sequence). V was shortened by 5 bases and J by 8 bases, with 18 bases between the two germline ends. The CDR3 reads CASSADFIAGGYTF. The CDR3 DNA follows: TGTGCCAGCAGCGCAGATTTCATCGCCGGGGGCTACACCTTC.

The chain uses TRBV5-6 and TRBJ2-7; TRBD2 matches 7 bases. CDR1 is SGHDT and CDR2 is YYEEEE in the germline V gene. The CDR3 has 15 amino acids. V shed 4 bases, J shed 0 bases, and the junction held 7 bases outside the gene matches. The CDR3 spells CASSRDYRSSYEQYF. The CDR3 nucleotides are TGTGCCAGCAGCAGGGACTACCGAAGCTCCTACGAGCAGTACTTC.